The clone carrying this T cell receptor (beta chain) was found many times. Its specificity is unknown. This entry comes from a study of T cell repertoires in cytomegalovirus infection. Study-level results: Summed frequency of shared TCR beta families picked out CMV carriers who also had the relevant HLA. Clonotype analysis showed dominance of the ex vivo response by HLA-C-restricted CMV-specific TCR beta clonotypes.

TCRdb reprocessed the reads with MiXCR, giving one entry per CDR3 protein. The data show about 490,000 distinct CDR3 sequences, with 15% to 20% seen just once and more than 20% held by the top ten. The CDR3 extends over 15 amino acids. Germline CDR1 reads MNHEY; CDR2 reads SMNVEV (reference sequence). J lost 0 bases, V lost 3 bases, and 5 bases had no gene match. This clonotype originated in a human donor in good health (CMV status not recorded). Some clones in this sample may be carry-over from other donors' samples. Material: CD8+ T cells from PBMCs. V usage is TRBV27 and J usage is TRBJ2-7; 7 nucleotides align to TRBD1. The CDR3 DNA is TGTGCCAGCAGTTTGACAGGGATGGGCTCCTACGAGCAGTACTTC. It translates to CASSLTGMGSYEQYF.